Here is one T cell receptor beta chain with its context. Its antigen is undetermined. This entry belongs to a study of radiation and T cells in renal cell carcinoma. Findings and caveats of the study: In blood, top tumor clones expanded by 2 weeks, shrinking by 4.

The table came from immunoSEQ multiplex PCR; TCRdb's copy has only in-frame clones and leaves some out. The table lists 130,000 to 150,000 clones, 75% to 90% of them singletons. Germline V gene data show CDR1 as SGHRS and CDR2 as YFSETQ. V shed 0 bases, J shed 2 bases, and the junction held 1 base outside the gene matches. This CDR3 region has 15 residues. Time point noted: blood 4 weeks post-SBRT, at nephrectomy. This sample's treatment: 15 Gy SBRT to primary tumor, nephrectomy 4 weeks later. Nephrectomy followed 15 Gy stereotactic body radiation by 4 weeks. Blood was sampled at baseline, 2 weeks and 4 weeks after SBRT. The tumor was a clear cell renal cell carcinoma.

The source is a woman in her forties or fifties with renal cell carcinoma. The chain couples TRBV5-1 to TRBJ2-1; 8 positions agree with TRBD2. The source was blood, collected from a patient whose treatment included radiotherapy and nephrectomy. The CDR3 coding sequence is TGCGCCAGCAGCTTGGCAGCGGGAGCCTACAATGAGCAGTTCTTC. Translated: CASSLAAGAYNEQFF.